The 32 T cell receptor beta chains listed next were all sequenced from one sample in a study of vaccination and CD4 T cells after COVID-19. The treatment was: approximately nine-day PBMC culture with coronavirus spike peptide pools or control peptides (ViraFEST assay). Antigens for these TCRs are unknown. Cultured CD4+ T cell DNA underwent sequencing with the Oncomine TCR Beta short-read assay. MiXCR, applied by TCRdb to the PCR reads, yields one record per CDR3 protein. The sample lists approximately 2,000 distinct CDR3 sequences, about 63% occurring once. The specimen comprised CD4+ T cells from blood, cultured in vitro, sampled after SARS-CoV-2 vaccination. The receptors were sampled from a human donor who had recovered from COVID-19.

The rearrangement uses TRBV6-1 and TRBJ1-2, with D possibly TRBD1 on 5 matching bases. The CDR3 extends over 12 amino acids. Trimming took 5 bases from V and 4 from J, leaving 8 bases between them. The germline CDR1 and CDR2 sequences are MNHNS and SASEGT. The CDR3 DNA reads TGTGCCAGCAGTAGGGACCTCTATGGCTACACCTTC. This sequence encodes CASSRDLYGYTF.

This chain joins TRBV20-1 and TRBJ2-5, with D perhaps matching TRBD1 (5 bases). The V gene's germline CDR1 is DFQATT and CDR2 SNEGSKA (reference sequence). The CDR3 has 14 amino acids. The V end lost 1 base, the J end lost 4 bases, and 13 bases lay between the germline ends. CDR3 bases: TGCAGTGCTAGAGCCCAGGGTCTGAGAGAGACCCAGTACTTC. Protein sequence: CSARAQGLRETQYF.

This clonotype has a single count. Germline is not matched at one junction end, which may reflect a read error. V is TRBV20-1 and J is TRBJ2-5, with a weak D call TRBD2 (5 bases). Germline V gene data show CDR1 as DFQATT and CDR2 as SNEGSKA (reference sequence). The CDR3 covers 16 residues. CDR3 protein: CSAREQRSSLKETQYF. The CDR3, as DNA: TGCAGTGCTAGAGAGCAGCGGTCGTCTCTTAAAGAGACTCAGTACTTC.

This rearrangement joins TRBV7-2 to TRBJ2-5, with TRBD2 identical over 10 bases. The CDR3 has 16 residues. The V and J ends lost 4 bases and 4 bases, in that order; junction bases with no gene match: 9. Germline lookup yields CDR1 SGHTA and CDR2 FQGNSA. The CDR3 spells CASSSLKRGGIETQYF. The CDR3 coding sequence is TGTGCCAGCAGCTCTCTCAAGCGGGGGGGAATAGAGACCCAGTACTTC.

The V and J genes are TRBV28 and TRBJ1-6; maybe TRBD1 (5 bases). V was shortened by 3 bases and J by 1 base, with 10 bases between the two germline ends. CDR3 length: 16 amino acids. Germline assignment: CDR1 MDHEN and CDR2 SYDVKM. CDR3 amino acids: CASSFQRGSYNSPLHF. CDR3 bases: TGTGCCAGCAGTTTTCAAAGGGGATCCTATAATTCACCCCTCCACTTT.

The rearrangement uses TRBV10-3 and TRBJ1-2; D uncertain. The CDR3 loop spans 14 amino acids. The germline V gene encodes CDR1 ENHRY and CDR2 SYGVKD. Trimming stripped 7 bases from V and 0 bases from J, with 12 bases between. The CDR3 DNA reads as TGTGCCATCACCCCCTCGCAGGCTAACTATGGCTACACCTTC. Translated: CAITPSQANYGYTF.

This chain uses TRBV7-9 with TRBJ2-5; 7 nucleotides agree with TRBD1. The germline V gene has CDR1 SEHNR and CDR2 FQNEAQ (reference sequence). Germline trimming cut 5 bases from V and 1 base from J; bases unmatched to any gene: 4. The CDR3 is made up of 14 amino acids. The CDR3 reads CASSPRQGQETQYF. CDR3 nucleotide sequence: TGTGCCAGCAGCCCTCGACAGGGCCAAGAGACCCAGTACTTC.

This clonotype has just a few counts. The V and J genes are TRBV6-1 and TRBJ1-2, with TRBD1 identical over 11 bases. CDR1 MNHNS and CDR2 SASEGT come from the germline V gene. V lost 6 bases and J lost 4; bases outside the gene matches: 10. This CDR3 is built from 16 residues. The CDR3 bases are TGTGCCAGCAGCCCCGTGGACAGGGGGCGCCGCTATGGCTACACCTTC. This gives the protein CASSPVDRGRRYGYTF.

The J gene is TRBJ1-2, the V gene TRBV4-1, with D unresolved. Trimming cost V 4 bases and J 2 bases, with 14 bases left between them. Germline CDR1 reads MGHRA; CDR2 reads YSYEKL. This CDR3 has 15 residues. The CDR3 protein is CASSPSEAVNYGYTF. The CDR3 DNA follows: TGCGCCAGCAGCCCCTCCGAGGCGGTGAACTATGGCTACACCTTC.

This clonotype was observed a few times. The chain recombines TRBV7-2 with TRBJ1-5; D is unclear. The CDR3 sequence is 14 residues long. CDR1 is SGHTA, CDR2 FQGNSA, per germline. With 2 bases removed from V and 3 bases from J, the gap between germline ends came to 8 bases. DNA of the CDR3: TGTGCCAGCAGCTTAACTAGGGACAATCAGCCCCAGCATTTT. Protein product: CASSLTRDNQPQHF. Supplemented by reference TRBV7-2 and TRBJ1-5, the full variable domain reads GAGVSQSPSNKVTEKGKDVELRCDPISGHTALYWYRQSLGQGLEFLIYFQGNSAPDKSGLPSDRFSAERTGGSVSTLTIQRTQQEDSAVYLCASSLTRDNQPQHFGDGTRLSIL.

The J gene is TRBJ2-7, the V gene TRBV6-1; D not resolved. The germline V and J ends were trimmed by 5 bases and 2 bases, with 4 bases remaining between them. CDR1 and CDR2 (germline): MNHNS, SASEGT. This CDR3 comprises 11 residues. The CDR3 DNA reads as TGTGCCAGCAGTATTGCCTACGAGCAGTACTTC. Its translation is CASSIAYEQYF.

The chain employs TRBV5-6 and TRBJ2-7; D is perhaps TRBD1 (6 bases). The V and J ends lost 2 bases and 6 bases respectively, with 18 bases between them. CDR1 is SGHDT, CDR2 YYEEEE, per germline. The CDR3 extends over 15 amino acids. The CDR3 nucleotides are TGTGCCAGCAGCTTAGCAGGGGATATCGCGAGCGAGCAGTACTTC. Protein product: CASSLAGDIASEQYF.

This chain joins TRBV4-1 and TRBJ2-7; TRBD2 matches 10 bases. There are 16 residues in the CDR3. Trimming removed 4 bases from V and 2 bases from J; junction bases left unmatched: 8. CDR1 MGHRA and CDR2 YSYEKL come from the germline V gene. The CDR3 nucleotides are TGCGCCAGCAGCCCCTCTTCTAGCGGGGGAACCTACGAGCAGTACTTC. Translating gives CASSPSSSGGTYEQYF.

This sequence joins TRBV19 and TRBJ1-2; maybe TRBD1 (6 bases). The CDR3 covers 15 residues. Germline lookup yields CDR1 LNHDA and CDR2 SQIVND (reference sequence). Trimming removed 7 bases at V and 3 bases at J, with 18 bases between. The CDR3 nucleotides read TGTGCCAGTACCCAACCCTACAGGGAGGACTATGGCTACACCTTC. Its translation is CASTQPYREDYGYTF.

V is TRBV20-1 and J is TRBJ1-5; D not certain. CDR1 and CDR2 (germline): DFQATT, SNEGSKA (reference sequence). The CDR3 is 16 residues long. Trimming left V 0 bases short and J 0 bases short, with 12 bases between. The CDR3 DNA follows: TGCAGTGCTAGAGATGGAACTCCCTTTAGCAATCAGCCCCAGCATTTT. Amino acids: CSARDGTPFSNQPQHF.

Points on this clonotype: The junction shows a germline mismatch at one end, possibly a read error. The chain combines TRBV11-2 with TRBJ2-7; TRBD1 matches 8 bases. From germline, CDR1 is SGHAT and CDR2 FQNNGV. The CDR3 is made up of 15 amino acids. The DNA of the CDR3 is TGTGCCAACAGCACCGACGGACAGGGTCGGTACGAGCAGTACTTC. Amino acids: CANSTDGQGRYEQYF.

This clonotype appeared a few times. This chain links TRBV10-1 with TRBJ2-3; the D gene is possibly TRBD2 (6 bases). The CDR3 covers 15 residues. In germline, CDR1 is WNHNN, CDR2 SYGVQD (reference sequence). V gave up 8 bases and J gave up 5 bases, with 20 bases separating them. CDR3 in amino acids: CASSGVAATRDTQYF. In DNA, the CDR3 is TGCGCCAGCTCTGGGGTAGCGGCAACCAGAGATACGCAGTATTTT.

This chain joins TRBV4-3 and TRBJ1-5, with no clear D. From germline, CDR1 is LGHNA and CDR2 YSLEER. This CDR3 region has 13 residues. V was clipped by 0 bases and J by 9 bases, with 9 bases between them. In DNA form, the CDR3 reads TGCGCCAGCAGCCAAGATGGGGATGGGCCCCAGCATTTT. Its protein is CASSQDGDGPQHF.

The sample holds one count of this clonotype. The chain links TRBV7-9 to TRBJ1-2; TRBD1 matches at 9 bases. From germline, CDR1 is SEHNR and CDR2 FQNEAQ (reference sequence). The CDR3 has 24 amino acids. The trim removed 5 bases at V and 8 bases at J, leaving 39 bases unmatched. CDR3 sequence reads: CASSPITPARGQGLKRREIGGYTF. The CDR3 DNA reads TGTGCCAGCAGCCCCATAACCCCGGCGAGGGGACAGGGTCTAAAGCGCAGGGAGATAGGAGGCTACACCTTC.

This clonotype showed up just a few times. In nucleotides, the CDR3 is TGTGCCACCAGTGTGGCGGGGACCACTGAAGCTTTCTTT. It encodes CATSVAGTTEAFF. The chain recombines TRBV24-1 with TRBJ1-1, with D maybe TRBD1 (5 bases). This CDR3 region has 13 residues. V was trimmed by 5 bases and J by 4 bases, leaving 10 bases between them. Germline values: CDR1 KGHDR, CDR2 SFDVKD.

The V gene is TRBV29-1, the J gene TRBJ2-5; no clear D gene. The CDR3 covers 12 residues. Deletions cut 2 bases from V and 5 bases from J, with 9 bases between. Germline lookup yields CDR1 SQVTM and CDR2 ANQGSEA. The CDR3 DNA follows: TGCAGCGTTGAATCACAGAAGGAGACCCAGTACTTC. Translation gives CSVESQKETQYF.

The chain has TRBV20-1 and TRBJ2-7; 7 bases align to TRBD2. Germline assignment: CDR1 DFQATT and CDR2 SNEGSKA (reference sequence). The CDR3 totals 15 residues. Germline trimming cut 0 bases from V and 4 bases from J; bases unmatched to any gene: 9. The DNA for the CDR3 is TGCAGTGCTAGAGATCTCGGGGCGGGAGAGTACGAGCAGTACTTC. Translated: CSARDLGAGEYEQYF.

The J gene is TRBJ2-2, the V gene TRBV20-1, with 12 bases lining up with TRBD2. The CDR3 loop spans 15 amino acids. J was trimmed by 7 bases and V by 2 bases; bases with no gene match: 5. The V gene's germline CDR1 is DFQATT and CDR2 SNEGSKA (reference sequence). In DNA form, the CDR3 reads TGCAGTGCTAGAAGACTAGCGGGAGATGTCGGGGAGCTGTTTTTT. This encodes CSARRLAGDVGELFF.

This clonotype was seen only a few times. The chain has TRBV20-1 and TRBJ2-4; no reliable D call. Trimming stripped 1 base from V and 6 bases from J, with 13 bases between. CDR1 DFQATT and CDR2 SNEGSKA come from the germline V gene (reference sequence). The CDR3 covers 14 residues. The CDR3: CSARVSRMGNIQYF. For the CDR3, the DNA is TGCAGTGCTAGAGTTTCGAGGATGGGAAACATTCAGTACTTC.

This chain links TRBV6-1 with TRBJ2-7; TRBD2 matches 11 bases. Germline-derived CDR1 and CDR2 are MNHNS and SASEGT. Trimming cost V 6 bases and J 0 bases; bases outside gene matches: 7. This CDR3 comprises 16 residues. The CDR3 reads CASSMGLADYSYEQYF. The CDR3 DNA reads TGTGCCAGCAGCATGGGACTAGCGGACTACTCCTACGAGCAGTACTTC.

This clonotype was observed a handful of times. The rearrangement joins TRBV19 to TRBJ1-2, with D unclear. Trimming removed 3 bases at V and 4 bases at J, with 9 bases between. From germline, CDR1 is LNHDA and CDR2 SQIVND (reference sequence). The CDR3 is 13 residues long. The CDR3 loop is CASSIVSLYGYTF. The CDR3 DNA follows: TGTGCCAGTAGTATCGTCAGCCTCTATGGCTACACCTTC.

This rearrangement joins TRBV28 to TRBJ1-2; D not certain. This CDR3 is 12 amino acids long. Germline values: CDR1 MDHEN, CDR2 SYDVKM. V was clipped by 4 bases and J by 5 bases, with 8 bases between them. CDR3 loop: CASSSTAYGYTF. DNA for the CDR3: TGTGCCAGCAGTTCCACAGCGTATGGCTACACCTTC.

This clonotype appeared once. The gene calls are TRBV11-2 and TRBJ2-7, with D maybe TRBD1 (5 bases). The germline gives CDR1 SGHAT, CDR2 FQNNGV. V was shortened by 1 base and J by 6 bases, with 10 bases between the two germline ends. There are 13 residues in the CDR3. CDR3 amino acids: CASSLAGTGEQYF. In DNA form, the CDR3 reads TGTGCCAGCAGCTTAGCTGGCACAGGCGAGCAGTACTTC.

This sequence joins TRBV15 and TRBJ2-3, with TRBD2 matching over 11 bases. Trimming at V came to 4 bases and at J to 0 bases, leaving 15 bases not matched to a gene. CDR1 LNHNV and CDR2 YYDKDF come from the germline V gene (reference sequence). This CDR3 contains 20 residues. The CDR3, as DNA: TGTGCCACCAGCACCCGAAGGTCCCTAGCGGGGGGCAGGAGCACAGATACGCAGTATTTT. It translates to CATSTRRSLAGGRSTDTQYF.

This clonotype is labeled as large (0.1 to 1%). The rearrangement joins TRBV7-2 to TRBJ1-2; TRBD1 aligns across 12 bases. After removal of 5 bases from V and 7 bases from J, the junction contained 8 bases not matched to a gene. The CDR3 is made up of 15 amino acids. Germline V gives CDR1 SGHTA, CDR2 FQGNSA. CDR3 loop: CASSRRGTGGLGYTF. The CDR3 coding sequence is TGTGCCAGCAGCCGACGTGGGACAGGGGGCCTTGGCTACACCTTC.

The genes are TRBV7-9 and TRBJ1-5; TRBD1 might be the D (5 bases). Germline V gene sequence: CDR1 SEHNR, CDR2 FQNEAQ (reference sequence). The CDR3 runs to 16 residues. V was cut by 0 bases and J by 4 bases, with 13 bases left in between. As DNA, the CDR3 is TGTGCCAGCAGCTTAGCCCTAGGGGCGTCAAATCAGCCCCAGCATTTT. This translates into CASSLALGASNQPQHF.

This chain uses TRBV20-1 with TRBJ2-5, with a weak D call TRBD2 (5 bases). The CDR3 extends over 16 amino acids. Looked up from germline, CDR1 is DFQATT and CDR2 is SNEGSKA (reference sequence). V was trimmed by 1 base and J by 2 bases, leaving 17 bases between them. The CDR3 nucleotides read TGCAGTGCTAGAGTCGGTCGGGGATTGGGTCAAGAGACCCAGTACTTC. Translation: CSARVGRGLGQETQYF.